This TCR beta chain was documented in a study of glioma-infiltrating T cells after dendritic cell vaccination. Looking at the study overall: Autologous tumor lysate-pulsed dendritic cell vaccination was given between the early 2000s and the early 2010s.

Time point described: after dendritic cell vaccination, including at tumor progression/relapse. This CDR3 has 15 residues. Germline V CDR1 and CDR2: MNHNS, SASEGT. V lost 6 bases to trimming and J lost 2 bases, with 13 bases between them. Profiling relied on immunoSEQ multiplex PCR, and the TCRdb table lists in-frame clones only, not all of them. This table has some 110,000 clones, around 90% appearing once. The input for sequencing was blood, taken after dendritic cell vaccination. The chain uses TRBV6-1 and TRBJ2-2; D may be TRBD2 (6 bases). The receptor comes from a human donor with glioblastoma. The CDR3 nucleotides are TGTGCCAGCAGAGTAGCGGAAATTAACACCGGGGAGCTGTTTTTT. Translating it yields CASRVAEINTGELFF.